The 19 T cell receptor beta chains listed next were all sequenced from one sample in a study of T-cell memory formation after mild COVID-19. TCRdb called the 5' RACE reads again in MiXCR, with one record for every CDR3 protein. There are more than 300,000 distinct CDR3 sequences in the sample; approximately 14% occur only once, and 21% lies in the top ten. The sequenced sample was PBMCs or a T cell subset sorted from them (not recorded which). The origin of the receptors is a man younger than 35 who had mild COVID-19 (a few samples of this study predate the infection). Cell type and time point are not known.

This clonotype was observed a few times. The chain has TRBV12-3 or TRBV12-4 and TRBJ2-5, with D perhaps matching TRBD1 or TRBD2 (5 bases each). V was trimmed by 6 bases and J by 0 bases, leaving 14 bases between them. CDR3 length: 15 residues. CDR3 protein: CASRRALGDQETQYF. The CDR3 region has the DNA TGTGCCAGCAGACGCGCACTAGGGGACCAAGAGACCCAGTACTTC.

This clonotype was counted between two and nine times. The V gene is TRBV7-8, the J gene TRBJ2-2; 8 positions agree with TRBD1. The V segment lost 5 bases and the J segment 1 base; nucleotides outside the gene matches: 6. The CDR3 runs to 16 residues. CDR1 is SGHVS, CDR2 FQNEAQ, per germline. For the CDR3, the DNA is TGTGCCAGCAGCATGACCGGGACAGGGAACACCGGGGAGCTGTTTTTT. This sequence encodes CASSMTGTGNTGELFF.

This chain links TRBV2 with TRBJ1-1, with D possibly matching TRBD1 (6 bases). The CDR3 has 20 amino acids. Trimming cost V 4 bases and J 2 bases, with 29 bases left between them. Germline V gene lookup returns CDR1 SNHLY and CDR2 FYNNEI. The CDR3 reads CASSAPGVGTSRLSNTEAFF. The DNA for the CDR3 is TGTGCCAGCAGTGCCCCGGGGGTTGGGACATCCCGTCTCTCAAACACTGAAGCTTTCTTT.

The V call is TRBV9, the J call TRBJ2-3, with TRBD2 identical over 12 bases. Germline V gives CDR1 SGDLS, CDR2 YYNGEE. This CDR3 is built from 16 residues. J gave up 10 bases and V 0 bases, and 9 bases lay outside the gene matches. DNA for the CDR3: TGTGCCAGCAGCGTAGGATCTAGCGGGGGGGCCCAATCGCAGTATTTT. Its translation: CASSVGSSGGAQSQYF.

A few counts support this clonotype. The chain combines TRBV7-2 with TRBJ2-7; TRBD2 matches 7 bases. CDR1 is SGHTA, CDR2 FQGNSA, per germline. The CDR3 totals 14 residues. The V and J ends lost 2 bases and 7 bases, in that order; junction bases with no gene match: 8. In DNA form, the CDR3 reads TGTGCCAGCAGCTTAAGACGCGGGGGAGGTGAGCAGTACGTC. The encoded protein is CASSLRRGGGEQYV.

This chain links TRBV7-2 with TRBJ2-2; 7 positions match TRBD1. Germline values: CDR1 SGHTA, CDR2 FQGNSA. The CDR3 runs to 14 residues. Germline trimming cut 8 bases from V and 6 bases from J; bases unmatched to any gene: 9. CDR3 protein: CASGGQATPGELFF. The CDR3 nucleotides are TGTGCCAGCGGAGGACAGGCAACACCCGGGGAGCTGTTTTTT.

The chain uses TRBV11-2 and TRBJ1-2; weak D call: TRBD1 (6 bases). V was shortened by 5 bases and J by 6 bases, with 13 bases between the two germline ends. This CDR3 contains 13 residues. Germline CDR1 SGHAT, CDR2 FQNNGV. The DNA for the CDR3 is TGTGCCAGCAGCCGGAGGAGGGGGGATGGCTACACCTTC. As protein: CASSRRRGDGYTF.

V gene TRBV6-6 combines with J gene TRBJ1-4; the D gene is possibly TRBD1 (5 bases). In germline, CDR1 is MNHNY, CDR2 SVGAGI (reference sequence). Trimming removed 6 bases from V and 7 bases from J, with 12 bases in between. This CDR3 region has 13 residues. Written as DNA, the CDR3 is TGTGCCAGCAGCCCGGGACGGGCTGAAAAACTGTTTTTT. Encoded protein: CASSPGRAEKLFF.

There are a few counts of this clonotype. CDR3 in amino acids: CASGPVRGQPQHF. The CDR3 DNA follows: TGTGCCAGCGGTCCGGTGAGGGGTCAGCCCCAGCATTTT. V is TRBV6-5 and J is TRBJ1-5, with a weak D call TRBD1 (5 bases). Germline CDR1 MNHEY, CDR2 SVGAGI. V gave up 8 bases and J gave up 6 bases, with 14 bases separating them. CDR3 size: 13 residues.

The J gene is TRBJ2-1, the V gene TRBV7-3; TRBD2 matches at 7 bases. V lost 5 bases, J lost 6 bases, and 10 bases stayed unmatched. From germline, CDR1 is SGHTA and CDR2 FQGTGA. This CDR3 comprises 15 residues. Written as DNA, the CDR3 is TGTGCCAGCAGCGGGGAGCTAGCGGTCCGCAATGAGCAGTTCTTC. Translation: CASSGELAVRNEQFF.

The V gene is TRBV6-5, the J gene TRBJ2-7; a possible D gene is TRBD2 (6 bases). V lost 6 bases to trimming and J lost 6 bases, with 15 bases between them. The CDR3 is 13 amino acids. Germline CDR1 and CDR2: MNHEY and SVGAGI. The CDR3, as DNA: TGTGCCAGCAGAACCGGGACTGCCCCCGAGCAGTACTTC. It is translated as CASRTGTAPEQYF.

The chain combines TRBV6-1 with TRBJ2-7, with TRBD2 as a possible D gene (6 bases). The germline V gene has CDR1 MNHNS and CDR2 SASEGT. V lost 6 bases to trimming and J lost 6 bases, with 9 bases between them. There are 11 residues in the CDR3. The CDR3 here is CASREGSEQYF. The CDR3 DNA is TGTGCCAGCAGGGAGGGGAGCGAGCAGTACTTC.

The chain combines TRBV6-2 or TRBV6-3 with TRBJ2-1; maybe TRBD2 (6 bases). Trimming removed 8 bases at V and 10 bases at J, with 15 bases between. CDR3 length equals 12 residues. CDR1 MNHEY and CDR2 SVGEGT come from the germline V gene. DNA of the CDR3: TGTGCCAGCCGCGGGGCCTCGGGAGAGCAGTTCTTC. Its translation is CASRGASGEQFF.

The V call is TRBV19, the J call TRBJ1-1; D uncertain. Trimming stripped 2 bases from V and 4 bases from J, with 8 bases between. Germline CDR1 LNHDA, CDR2 SQIVND (reference sequence). CDR3 size: 13 residues. CDR3 residues: CASSIQWGTEAFF. DNA of the CDR3: TGTGCCAGTAGTATACAGTGGGGCACTGAAGCTTTCTTT.

This clonotype was detected ten times or more. A junction boundary mismatches the germline segment, possibly from a read error. The J gene is TRBJ1-5, the V gene TRBV19; D is perhaps TRBD1 (6 bases). The CDR3 is made up of 13 amino acids. Germline V gene sequence: CDR1 LNHDA, CDR2 SQIVND (reference sequence). This chain's CDR3 is CASSTTRTDPPHF. CDR3 bases: TGTGCCAGTAGTACGACCCGGACAGATCCCCCGCATTTT.

The chain couples TRBV10-3 to TRBJ1-1; no reliable D call. Trimming cost V 4 bases and J 0 bases, with 12 bases left between them. The CDR3 sequence is 15 residues long. CDR1 and CDR2 (germline): ENHRY, SYGVKD. DNA of the CDR3: TGTGCCATCAGTGGCAAGGATAACATGAACACTGAAGCTTTCTTT. It codes for CAISGKDNMNTEAFF.

In this sample, this clonotype turned up once. A much larger clonotype is one base distant, so this may be a read error. CDR3 sequence reads: CATSDRNTGELFF. The DNA for the CDR3 is TGTGCCACCAGTGATCGGAACACCGGGGAGCTGTTTTTT. The genes are TRBV24-1 and TRBJ2-2, with D unclear. The germline V gene has CDR1 KGHDR and CDR2 SFDVKD. Trimming removed 3 bases at V and 1 base at J, with 2 bases between. The CDR3 is 13 residues long.

The table lists this clonotype with many counts. This rearrangement joins TRBV3-1 to TRBJ2-5; D ambiguous. CDR3 length equals 15 residues. Trimming took 4 bases from V and 1 from J, leaving 13 bases between them. Germline CDR1 is LGHDT and CDR2 is YNNKEL (reference sequence). DNA of the CDR3: TGTGCCAGCAGCCCCTGGACCGAGGCCCAAGAGACCCAGTACTTC. Translated: CASSPWTEAQETQYF.

The chain joins TRBV5-4 to TRBJ2-3, with D perhaps matching TRBD1 (5 bases). V was pared by 0 bases and J by 4 bases, with 9 bases between. The CDR3 is made up of 14 amino acids. Germline V gene data show CDR1 as SGHNT and CDR2 as YYREEE (reference sequence). In DNA form, the CDR3 reads TGTGCCAGCAGCTTGGGCAGGGTCGCAGATACGCAGTATTTT. The encoded protein is CASSLGRVADTQYF.